The clone carrying this TCR beta chain was seen a few times. Its specificity is not known. The germline CDR1 and CDR2 sequences are LNHNV and YYDKDF (reference sequence). The CDR3 has 13 amino acids. Trimming stripped 5 bases from V and 13 bases from J, with 18 bases between. The use of a sample-barcoded 5' primer and a J-beta primer mix characterized a second PCR of roughly 6 to 12 cycles. MiXCR, applied by TCRdb to the 5' RACE reads, yields one record per CDR3 protein. The sample records roughly 1 million distinct CDR3 sequences, under 30% being singletons. This sample was included in a study of blood T cells in healthy people across ages. Overall study results and limits: Older age went with lower TCR beta diversity per million T cells, in a roughly linear way.

These data are also associated with another study on T cells of mothers and their children.

The sequence was obtained from a girl aged 2 to 10 in good health. The chain is built from TRBV15 and TRBJ2-4; maybe TRBD1 (6 bases). The material sequenced was blood. CDR3 in DNA: TGTGCCACCAGCCTTAATTCCGGGACACCACAGTACTTC. Amino acid sequence: CATSLNSGTPQYF.